This section outlines one TCR beta chain sequence together with its context. As yet, its antigen is unknown. The entry originates in a study of T cell responses to AZD1222 COVID-19 vaccine. In germline, CDR1 is SEHNR, CDR2 FQNEAQ (reference sequence). Between the trimmed V and J ends, which lost 5 bases and 2 bases, there was a span of 4 bases. The CDR3 loop spans 13 amino acids. Findings and caveats of the study: Donor demographics were predominantly white British with a female majority; clonal diversity may be underestimated. CD4 TCRs covered the whole spike, strongest at regions 160-218 and 743-854. Unmutated variant regions reportedly attract nearly half of all spike-specific TCRs. Among those given AZD1222, only 6 or 7 were seropositive at baseline.

Profiled with immunoSEQ multiplex PCR; TCRdb holds only in-frame clones, not every one. The sample comprises tens of thousands of clones, 85% to 90% of which are singletons, and roughly 7% rests with the top ten. The source of this sequence is an adult in good health. The sequences come from peripheral blood, collected on day 0 of AZD1222 vaccination. The rearrangement joins TRBV7-9 to TRBJ1-6; no firm D call. The CDR3 nucleotides read TGTGCCAGCAGCCCCCCCTATAATTCACCCCTCCACTTT. It translates to CASSPPYNSPLHF.